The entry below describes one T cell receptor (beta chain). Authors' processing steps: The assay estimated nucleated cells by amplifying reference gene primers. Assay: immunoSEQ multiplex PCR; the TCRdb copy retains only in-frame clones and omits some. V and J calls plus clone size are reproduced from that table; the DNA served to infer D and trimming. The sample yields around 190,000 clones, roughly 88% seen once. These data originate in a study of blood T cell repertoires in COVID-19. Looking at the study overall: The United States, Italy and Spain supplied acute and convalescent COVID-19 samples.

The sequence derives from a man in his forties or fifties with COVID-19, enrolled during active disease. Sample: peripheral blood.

The CDR3 loop reads CASSLGQGRVSYNEQFF. The CDR3 bases are TGTGCCAGTAGTCTCGGACAGGGGAGGGTGTCCTACAATGAGCAGTTCTTC. This chain links TRBV19 with TRBJ2-1; TRBD1 matches at 9 bases. The CDR3 is made up of 17 amino acids. J gave up 1 base and V 5 bases, and 9 bases lay outside the gene matches. CDR1 is LNHDA and CDR2 is SQIVND in the germline V gene (reference sequence).